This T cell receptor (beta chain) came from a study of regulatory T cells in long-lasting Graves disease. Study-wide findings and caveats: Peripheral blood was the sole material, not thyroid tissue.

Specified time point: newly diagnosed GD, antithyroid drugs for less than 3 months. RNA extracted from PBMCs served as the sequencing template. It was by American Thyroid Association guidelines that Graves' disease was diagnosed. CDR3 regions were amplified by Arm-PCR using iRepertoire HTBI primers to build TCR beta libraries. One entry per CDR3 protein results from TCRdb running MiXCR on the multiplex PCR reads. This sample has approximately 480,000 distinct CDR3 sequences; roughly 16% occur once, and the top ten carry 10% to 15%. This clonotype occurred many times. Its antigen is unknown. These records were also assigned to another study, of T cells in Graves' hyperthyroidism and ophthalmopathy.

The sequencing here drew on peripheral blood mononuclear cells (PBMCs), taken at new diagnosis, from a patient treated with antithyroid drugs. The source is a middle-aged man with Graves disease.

Here the CDR3 reads CASTKVGDTQYF. As DNA, the CDR3 is TGTGCCAGCACGAAGGTCGGAGATACGCAGTATTTT. This chain joins TRBV28 and TRBJ2-3; no clear D gene. Germline V gene sequence: CDR1 MDHEN, CDR2 SYDVKM. V lost 7 bases and J lost 5, with 10 bases in between. CDR3 length: 12 residues.